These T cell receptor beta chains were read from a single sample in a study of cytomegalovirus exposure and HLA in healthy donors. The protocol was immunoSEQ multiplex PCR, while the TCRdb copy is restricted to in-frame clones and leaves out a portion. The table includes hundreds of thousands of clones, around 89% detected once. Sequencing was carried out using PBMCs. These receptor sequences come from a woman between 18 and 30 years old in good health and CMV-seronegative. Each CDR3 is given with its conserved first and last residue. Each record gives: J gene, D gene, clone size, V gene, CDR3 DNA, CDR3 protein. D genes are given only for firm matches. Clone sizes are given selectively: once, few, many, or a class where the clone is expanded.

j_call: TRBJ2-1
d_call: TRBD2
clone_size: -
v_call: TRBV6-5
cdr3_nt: TGTGCCAGCAGACGTAAGCGGGAGACCTACAATGAGCAGTTCTTC
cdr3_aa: CASRRKRETYNEQFF

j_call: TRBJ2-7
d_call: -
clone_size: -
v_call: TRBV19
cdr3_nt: TGTGCCAGTAGTGGGGACTCTTACGAGCAGTACTTC
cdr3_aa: CASSGDSYEQYF

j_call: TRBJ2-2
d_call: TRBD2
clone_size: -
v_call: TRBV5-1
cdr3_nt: TGCGCCAGCAGCTCAGGACTAGCGGGGGTCACGAACACCGGGGAGCTGTTTTTT
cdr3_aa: CASSSGLAGVTNTGELFF

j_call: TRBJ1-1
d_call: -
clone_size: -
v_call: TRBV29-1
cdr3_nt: TGCAGCGTTGAGGGGCCAGACCGCACTGAAGCTTTCTTT
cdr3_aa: CSVEGPDRTEAFF

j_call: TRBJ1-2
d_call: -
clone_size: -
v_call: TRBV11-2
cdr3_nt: TGTGCCAGCACCGTCAGTCCGAACTATGGCTACACCTTC
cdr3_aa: CASTVSPNYGYTF

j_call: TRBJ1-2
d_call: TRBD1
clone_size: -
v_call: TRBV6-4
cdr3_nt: TGTGCCAGCAGTCTATTGGCAGGGGGATTAAATGGCTACACCTTC
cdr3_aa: CASSLLAGGLNGYTF

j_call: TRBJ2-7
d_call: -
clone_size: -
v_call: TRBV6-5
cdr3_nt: TGTGCCAGCAGTTACCCCGGTCTAGACGAGCAGTACTTC
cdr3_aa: CASSYPGLDEQYF

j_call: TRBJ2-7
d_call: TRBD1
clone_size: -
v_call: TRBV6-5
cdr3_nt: TGTGCCAGCAGTTACTCCCACCGAACAGGGGAGTACGAGCAGTACTTC
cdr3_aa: CASSYSHRTGEYEQYF

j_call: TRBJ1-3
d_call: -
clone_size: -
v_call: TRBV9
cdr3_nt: TGTGCCAGCAGCGCCTCAGGACAGACTGGAAACACCATATATTTT
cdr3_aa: CASSASGQTGNTIYF

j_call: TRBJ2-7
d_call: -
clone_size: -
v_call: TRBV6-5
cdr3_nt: TGTGCCAGCAGCCCCTCGGGGTTCGAGCAGTACTTC
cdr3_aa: CASSPSGFEQYF

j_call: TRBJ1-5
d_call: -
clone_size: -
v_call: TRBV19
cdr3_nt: TGTGCCAGTGGGCGCAGTGCGATCAGGGCCCAGCATTTT
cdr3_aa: CASGRSAIRAQHF

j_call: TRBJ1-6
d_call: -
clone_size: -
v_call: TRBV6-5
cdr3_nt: TGTGCCAGCAGTTACTACAGCGGATCACCCCTCCACTTT
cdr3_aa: CASSYYSGSPLHF

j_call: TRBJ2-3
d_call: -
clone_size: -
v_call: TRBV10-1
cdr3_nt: TGCGCCAGCAGCCGTGAAGGGGCTGATACGCAGTATTTT
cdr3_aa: CASSREGADTQYF

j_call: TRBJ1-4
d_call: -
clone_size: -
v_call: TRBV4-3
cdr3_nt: TGCGCCAGCAGCCATGATAATGAGAGTAATGAAAAACTGTTTTTT
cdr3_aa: CASSHDNESNEKLFF

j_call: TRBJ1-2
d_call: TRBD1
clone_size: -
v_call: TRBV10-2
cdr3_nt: TGCGCCAGCGGGGGGGGACAGGGGGGCTATGGCTACACCTTC
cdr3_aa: CASGGGQGGYGYTF

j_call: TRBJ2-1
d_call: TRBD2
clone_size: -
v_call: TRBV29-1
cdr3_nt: TGCAGCGTTCTGAGCGGGACCCGGGGGGATGAGCAGTTCTTC
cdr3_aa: CSVLSGTRGDEQFF

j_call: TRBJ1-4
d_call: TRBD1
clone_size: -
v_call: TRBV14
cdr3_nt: TGTGCCAGCAGCCGGACGGGACAGGGGAAGGGAAAACTGTTTTTT
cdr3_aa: CASSRTGQGKGKLFF

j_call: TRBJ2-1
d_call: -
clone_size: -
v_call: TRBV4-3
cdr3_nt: TGCGCCAGCAGCCAAGATAGGAGCTCCTACAATGAGCAGTTCTTC
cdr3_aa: CASSQDRSSYNEQFF

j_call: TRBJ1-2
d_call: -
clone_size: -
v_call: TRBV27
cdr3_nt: TGTGCCAGCAGTCCACTCCGGGGAGGCGATGGCTACACCTTC
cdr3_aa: CASSPLRGGDGYTF

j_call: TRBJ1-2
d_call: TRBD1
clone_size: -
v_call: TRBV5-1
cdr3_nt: TGCGCCAGCAGCTTGGGCCGGGACAGGGATGGCTACACCTTC
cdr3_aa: CASSLGRDRDGYTF

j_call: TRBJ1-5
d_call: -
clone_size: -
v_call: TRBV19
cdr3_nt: TGTGCCAGTAGTATTGAGACAGCGCGTCAGCCCCAGCATTTT
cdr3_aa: CASSIETARQPQHF

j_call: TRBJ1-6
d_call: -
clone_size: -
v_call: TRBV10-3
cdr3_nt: TGTGCCATCCAAAGATCCCCAGGGGACCATTCACCCCTCCACTTT
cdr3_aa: CAIQRSPGDHSPLHF

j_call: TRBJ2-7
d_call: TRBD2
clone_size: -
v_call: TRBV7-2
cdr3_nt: TGTGCCAGCAGCTCACGGACTAGCGGGAGTCAGACCTACGAGCAGTACTTC
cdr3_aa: CASSSRTSGSQTYEQYF

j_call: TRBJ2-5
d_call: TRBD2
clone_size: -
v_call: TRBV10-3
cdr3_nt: TGTGCCATCAGTGATCGGGGACTAGCGAAAGAGACCCAGTACTTC
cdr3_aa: CAISDRGLAKETQYF

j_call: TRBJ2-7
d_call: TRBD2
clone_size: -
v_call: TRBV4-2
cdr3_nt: TGTGCCAGCAGCCAACCAATAGGACTAGCGGGAGGACACTACGAGCAGTACTTC
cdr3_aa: CASSQPIGLAGGHYEQYF

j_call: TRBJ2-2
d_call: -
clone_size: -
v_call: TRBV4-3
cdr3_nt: TGCGCCAGCAGCCATGTACTAGAGTTCTCCGGGGAGCTGTTTTTT
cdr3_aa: CASSHVLEFSGELFF

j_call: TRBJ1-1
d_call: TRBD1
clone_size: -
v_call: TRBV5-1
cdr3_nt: TGCGCCAGCAGCTCACCCGGGACAGTGAACACTGAAGCTTTCTTT
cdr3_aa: CASSSPGTVNTEAFF

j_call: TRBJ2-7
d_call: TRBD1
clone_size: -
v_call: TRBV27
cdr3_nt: TGTGCCAGCAGTGTATACAGGGGGCCTTCCTACGAGCAGTACTTC
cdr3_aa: CASSVYRGPSYEQYF

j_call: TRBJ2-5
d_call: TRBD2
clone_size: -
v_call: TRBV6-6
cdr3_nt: TGTGCCAGCAGTTACATAAGGGAGGGAGAGACCCAGTACTTC
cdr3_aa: CASSYIREGETQYF

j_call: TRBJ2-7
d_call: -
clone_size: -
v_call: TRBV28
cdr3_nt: TGTGCCAGCGGGTCGGGAGTCTACGAGCAGTACTTC
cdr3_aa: CASGSGVYEQYF

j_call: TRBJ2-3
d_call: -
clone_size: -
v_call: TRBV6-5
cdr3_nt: TGTGCCAGCAGTTACCTTCGGGAGTCAGATACGCAGTATTTT
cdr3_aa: CASSYLRESDTQYF

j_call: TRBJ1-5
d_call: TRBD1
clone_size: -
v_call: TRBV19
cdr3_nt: TGTGCCAGTAGTGGACAGGGCTTGGAAAGGCCCCAGCATTTT
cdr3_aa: CASSGQGLERPQHF

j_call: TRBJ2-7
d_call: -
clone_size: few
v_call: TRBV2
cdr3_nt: TGTGCCAGCAGTGAAGGGACAGCATACGAGCAGTACTTC
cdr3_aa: CASSEGTAYEQYF

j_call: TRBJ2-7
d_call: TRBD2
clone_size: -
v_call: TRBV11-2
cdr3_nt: TGTGCCAGCAGCCGCGGGGGGTCCTACGAGCAGTACTTC
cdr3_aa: CASSRGGSYEQYF

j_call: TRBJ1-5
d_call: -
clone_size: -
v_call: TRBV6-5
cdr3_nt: TGTGCCAGCAGTGGTAGGGGGAACAATCAGCCCCAGCATTTT
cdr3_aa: CASSGRGNNQPQHF

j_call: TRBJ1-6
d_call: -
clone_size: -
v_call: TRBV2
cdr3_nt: TGTGCCGTGAAGGCAGGGGCCCGTTCACCCCTCCACTTT
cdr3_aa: CAVKAGARSPLHF

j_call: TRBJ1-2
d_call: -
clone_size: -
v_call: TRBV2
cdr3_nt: TGTGCCAGCAGTGAAGCGCTTCCCGGGGGGCGAGGGGGCTACACCTTC
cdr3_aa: CASSEALPGGRGGYTF

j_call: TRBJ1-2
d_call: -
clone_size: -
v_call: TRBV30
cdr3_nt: TGTGCCTGGAGTAAAAGAGGGTCGGCTAACTATGGCTACACCTTC
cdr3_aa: CAWSKRGSANYGYTF

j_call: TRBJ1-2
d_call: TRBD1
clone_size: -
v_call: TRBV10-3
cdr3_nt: TGTGCCATCAGGGACTTAATCGACAGGGGGCTGGGGATCTATGGCTACACCTTC
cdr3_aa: CAIRDLIDRGLGIYGYTF

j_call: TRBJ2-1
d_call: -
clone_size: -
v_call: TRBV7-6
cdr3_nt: TGTGCCAGCAGCAGAAATACGGGAGTACCAAATGAGCAGTTCTTC
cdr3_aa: CASSRNTGVPNEQFF

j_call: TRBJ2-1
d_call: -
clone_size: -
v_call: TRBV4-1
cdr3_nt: TGCGCCAGCAGCGTGCGACTAGTAATCTACAATGAGCAGTTCTTC
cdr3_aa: CASSVRLVIYNEQFF

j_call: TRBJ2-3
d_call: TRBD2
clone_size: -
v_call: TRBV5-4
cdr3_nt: TGTGCCAGCAGTGGGCGGGGGGGCCTTACCGATACGCAGTATTTT
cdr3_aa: CASSGRGGLTDTQYF

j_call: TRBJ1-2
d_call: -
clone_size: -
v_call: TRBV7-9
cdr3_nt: TGTGCCAGCAGTTTTAGTCCAGGCGGGGGACGACACTATGTCTACACCTTC
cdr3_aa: CASSFSPGGGRHYVYTF

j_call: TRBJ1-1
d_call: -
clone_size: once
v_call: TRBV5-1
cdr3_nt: TGCGCCAGCAGCTTGATAGTTGGTCGCAGGGACACTGAAGCTTTCTTT
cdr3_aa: CASSLIVGRRDTEAFF

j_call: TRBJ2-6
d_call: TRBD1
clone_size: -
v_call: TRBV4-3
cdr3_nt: TGCGCCAGCAGCCAAACCTTACCGACAGGGTATTACTCTGGGGCCAACGTCCTGACTTTC
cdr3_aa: CASSQTLPTGYYSGANVLTF